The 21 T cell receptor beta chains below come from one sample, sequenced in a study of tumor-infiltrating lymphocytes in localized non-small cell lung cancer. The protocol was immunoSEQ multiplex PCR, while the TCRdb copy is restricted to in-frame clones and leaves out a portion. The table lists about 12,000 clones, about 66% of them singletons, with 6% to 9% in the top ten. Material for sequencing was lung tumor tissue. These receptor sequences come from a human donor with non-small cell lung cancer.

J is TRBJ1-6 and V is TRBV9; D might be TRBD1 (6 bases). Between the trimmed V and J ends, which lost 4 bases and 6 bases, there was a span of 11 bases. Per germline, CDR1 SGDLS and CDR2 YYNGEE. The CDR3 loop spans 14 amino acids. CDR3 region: CASSPGTLNSPLHF. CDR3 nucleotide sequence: TGTGCCAGCAGCCCCGGGACACTTAATTCACCCCTCCACTTT. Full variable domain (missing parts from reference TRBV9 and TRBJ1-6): DSGVTQTPKHLITATGQRVTLRCSPRSGDLSVYWYQQSLDQGLQFLIQYYNGEERAKGNILERFSAQQFPDLHSELNLSSLELGDSALYFCASSPGTLNSPLHFGNGTRLTVT.

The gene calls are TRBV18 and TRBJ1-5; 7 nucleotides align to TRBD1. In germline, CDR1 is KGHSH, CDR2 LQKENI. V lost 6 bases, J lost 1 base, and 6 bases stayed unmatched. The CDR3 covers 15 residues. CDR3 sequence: CASSSRDSSNQPQHF. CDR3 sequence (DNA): TGTGCCAGCTCGTCCCGGGACAGCAGCAATCAGCCCCAGCATTTT.

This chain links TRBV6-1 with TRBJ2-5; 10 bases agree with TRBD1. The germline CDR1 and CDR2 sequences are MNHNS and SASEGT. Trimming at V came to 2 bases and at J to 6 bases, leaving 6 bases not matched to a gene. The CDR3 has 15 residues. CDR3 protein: CASSEMTGGTKTQYF. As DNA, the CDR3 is TGTGCCAGCAGTGAAATGACAGGGGGCACGAAGACCCAGTACTTC.

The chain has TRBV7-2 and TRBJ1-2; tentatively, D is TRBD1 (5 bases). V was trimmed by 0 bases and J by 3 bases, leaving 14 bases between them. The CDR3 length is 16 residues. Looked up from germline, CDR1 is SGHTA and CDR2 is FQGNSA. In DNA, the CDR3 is TGTGCCAGCAGCTTAGCGCTTGGAGAGGGGTACTATGGCTACACCTTC. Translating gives CASSLALGEGYYGYTF.

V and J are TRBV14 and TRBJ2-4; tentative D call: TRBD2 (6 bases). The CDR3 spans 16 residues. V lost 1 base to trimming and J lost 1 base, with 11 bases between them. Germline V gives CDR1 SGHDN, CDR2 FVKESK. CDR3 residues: CASSQVAGTAKNIQYF. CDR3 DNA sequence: TGTGCCAGCAGCCAAGTGGCGGGAACGGCCAAAAACATTCAGTACTTC.

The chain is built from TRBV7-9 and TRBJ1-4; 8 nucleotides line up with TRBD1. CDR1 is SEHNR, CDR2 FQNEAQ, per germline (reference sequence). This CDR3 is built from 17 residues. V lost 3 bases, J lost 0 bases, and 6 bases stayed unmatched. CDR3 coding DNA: TGTGCCAGCAGCTTGGGTATACAGGGGGCAACTAATGAAAAACTGTTTTTT. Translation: CASSLGIQGATNEKLFF.

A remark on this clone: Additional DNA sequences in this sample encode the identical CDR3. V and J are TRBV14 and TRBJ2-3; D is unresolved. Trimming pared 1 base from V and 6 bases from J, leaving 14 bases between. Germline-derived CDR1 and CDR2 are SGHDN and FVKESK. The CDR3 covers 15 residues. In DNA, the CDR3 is TGTGCCAGCAGCCAAGTCTCCAAGGTTAGGGATACGCAGTATTTT. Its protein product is CASSQVSKVRDTQYF.

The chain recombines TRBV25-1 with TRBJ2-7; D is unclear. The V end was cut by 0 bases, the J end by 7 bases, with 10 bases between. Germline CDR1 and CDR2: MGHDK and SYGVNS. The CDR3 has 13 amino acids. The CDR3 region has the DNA TGTGCCAGCAGTGAATACTCCGACGAAGAGCAGTACTTC. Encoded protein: CASSEYSDEEQYF.

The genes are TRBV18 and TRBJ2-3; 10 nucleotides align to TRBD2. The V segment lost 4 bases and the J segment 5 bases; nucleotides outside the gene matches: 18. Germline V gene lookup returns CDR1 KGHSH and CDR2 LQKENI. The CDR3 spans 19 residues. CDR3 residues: CASSHNPRPSGGAVDTQYF. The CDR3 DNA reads TGTGCCAGCTCACACAATCCCAGACCCAGCGGGGGGGCCGTAGATACGCAGTATTTT.

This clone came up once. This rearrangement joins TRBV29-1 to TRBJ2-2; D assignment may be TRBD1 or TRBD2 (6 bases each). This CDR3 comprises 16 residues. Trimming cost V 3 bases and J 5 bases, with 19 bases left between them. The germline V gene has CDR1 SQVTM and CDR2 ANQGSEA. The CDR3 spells CSVDPSGGAGTGELFF. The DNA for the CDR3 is TGCAGCGTTGACCCGTCCGGGGGCGCGGGGACCGGGGAGCTGTTTTTT.

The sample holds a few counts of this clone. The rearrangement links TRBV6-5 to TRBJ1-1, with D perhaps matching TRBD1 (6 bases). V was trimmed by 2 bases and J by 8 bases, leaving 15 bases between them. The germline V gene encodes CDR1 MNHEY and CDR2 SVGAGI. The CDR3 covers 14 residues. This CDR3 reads CASSYSDRRKEAFF. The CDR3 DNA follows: TGTGCCAGCAGTTACAGTGACAGGAGAAAAGAAGCTTTCTTT.

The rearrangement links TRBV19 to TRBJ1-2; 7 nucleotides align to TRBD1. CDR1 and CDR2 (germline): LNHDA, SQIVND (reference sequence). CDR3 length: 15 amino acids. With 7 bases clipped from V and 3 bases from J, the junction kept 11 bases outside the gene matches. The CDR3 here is CASIDQGDRHYGYTF. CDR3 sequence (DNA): TGTGCCAGTATCGATCAGGGGGACCGTCACTATGGCTACACCTTC.

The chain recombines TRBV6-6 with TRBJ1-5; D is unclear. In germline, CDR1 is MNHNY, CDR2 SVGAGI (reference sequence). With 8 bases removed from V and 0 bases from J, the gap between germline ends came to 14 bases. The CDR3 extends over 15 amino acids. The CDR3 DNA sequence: TGTGCCAGCGGTGTGTTGGCGGATAGCAATCAGCCCCAGCATTTT. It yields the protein CASGVLADSNQPQHF.

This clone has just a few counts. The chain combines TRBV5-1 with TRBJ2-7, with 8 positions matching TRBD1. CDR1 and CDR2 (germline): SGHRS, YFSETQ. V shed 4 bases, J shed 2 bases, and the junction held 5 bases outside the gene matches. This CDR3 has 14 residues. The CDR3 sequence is CASSGGQGTYEQYF. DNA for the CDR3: TGCGCCAGCAGCGGAGGACAGGGTACCTACGAGCAGTACTTC.

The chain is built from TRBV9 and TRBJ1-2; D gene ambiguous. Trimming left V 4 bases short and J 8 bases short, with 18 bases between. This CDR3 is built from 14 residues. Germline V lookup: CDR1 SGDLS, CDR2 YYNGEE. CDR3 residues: CASSPTRPGGGYTF. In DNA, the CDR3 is TGTGCCAGCAGCCCGACTCGGCCCGGAGGAGGCTACACCTTC.

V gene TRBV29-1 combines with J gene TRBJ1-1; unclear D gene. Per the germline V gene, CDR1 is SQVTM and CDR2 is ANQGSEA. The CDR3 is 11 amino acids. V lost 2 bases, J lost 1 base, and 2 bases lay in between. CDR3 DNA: TGCAGCGTTGAAAGGAACACTGAAGCTTTCTTT. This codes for CSVERNTEAFF.

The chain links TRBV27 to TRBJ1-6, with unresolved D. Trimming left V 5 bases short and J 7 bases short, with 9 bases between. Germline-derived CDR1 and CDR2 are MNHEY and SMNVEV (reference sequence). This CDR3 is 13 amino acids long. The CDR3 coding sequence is TGTGCCAGCAGTACCCGGGAAAATTCACCCCTCCACTTT. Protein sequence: CASSTRENSPLHF.

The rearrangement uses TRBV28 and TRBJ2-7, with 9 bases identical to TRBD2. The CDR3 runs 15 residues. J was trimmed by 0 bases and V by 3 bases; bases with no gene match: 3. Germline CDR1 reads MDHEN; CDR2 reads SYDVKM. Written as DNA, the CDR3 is TGTGCCAGCAGTTTCCTAGCGGGACACTCCTACGAGCAGTACTTC. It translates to CASSFLAGHSYEQYF.

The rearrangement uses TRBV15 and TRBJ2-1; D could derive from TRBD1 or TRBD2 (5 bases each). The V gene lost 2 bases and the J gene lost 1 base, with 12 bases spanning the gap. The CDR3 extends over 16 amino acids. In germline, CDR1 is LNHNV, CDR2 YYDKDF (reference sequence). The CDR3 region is CATSRMGTTSYNEQFF. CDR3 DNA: TGTGCCACCAGCAGAATGGGGACCACATCCTACAATGAGCAGTTCTTC.

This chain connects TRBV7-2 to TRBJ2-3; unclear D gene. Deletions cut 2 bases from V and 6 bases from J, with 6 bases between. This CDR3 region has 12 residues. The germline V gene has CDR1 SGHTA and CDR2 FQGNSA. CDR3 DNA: TGTGCCAGCAGCTTATGGGTGGATACGCAGTATTTT. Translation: CASSLWVDTQYF.

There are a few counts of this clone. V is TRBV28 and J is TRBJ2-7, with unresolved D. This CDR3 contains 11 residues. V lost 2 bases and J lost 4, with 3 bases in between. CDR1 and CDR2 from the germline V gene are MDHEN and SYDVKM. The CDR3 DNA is TGTGCCAGCAGTTTAGGGTACGAGCAGTACTTC. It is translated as CASSLGYEQYF.